This T cell receptor (beta chain) was recorded in a study of human T cells and chemical hapten exposure. At the level of the study: An area of 2 cm by roughly 2 cm on upper inner arm skin received 2% DPC for sensitization. Study outcomes and limitations: TCRs exceeding 1 in 1000 frequency stayed unchanged with DPC sensitization.

CDR3 length equals 14 residues. Trimming cost V 7 bases and J 4 bases; bases outside gene matches: 7. Germline V gives CDR1 SQVTM, CDR2 ANQGSEA. Authors' data handling: A typical sample had some 87,000 TCRs, with about 20,000 to 750,000 overall. TCRdb ran MiXCR on the RACE reads and lists one entry per CDR3 protein. TCRdb's processing, not the authors', yielded these V and J calls. The table shows 150,000 to 200,000 distinct CDR3 sequences, with almost 30% occurring only once. Time point in this sample: pre-sensitization, week 0. As to treatment: therapeutic diphenylcyclopropenone sensitization with weekly scalp DPC. Blood sampling preceded each patch test application. Note on this clonotype: Its antigen is currently unknown.

This chain uses TRBV29-1 with TRBJ2-2; 9 nucleotides match TRBD1. The sample here was whole blood, taken in connection with sensitization to the hapten diphenylcyclopropenone (DPC). The sequence came from a woman in her twenties or thirties with alopecia areata. Some clones in this sample may be carry-over from other donors' samples. CDR3 DNA sequence: TGCAGCGCCGGACAGGGGCCGGTCACCGGGGAGCTGTTTTTT. This encodes CSAGQGPVTGELFF.